This TCR beta chain came from a study of shared clonotypes between healthy human individuals. Study in general: Each donor's CD4 naive and CD4 memory cells filled three plates apiece, CD8 naive two, and CD8 memory one.

CD45RO-negative, CCR7-selected cells formed the naive CD8 fraction, which excluded terminally differentiated effector memory CD45RA+ cells. Donors had no recently reported acute infections or vaccinations and were HIV-negative. Study results and limitations: In contrast to clonotypes shared by all four donors, non-shared clonotypes had lower generation probabilities.

On this clone itself: Its specificity is unknown.

Trimming removed 1 base from V and 8 bases from J, with 20 bases in between. The CDR3 has 16 amino acids. CDR1 and CDR2 (germline): SGHTA, FQGNSA. TCRdb's copy holds only in-frame clones and misses some; the assay was immunoSEQ multiplex PCR. This table holds about 580,000 clones, roughly 98% found once. The source material was naive CD8+ T cells sorted from blood. The J gene is TRBJ1-2, the V gene TRBV7-2; D remains ambiguous. This receptor was identified in a man aged 25 to 40 in good health. The CDR3 reads CASSLGARGKVGGYTF. The CDR3 coding sequence is TGTGCCAGCAGCTTAGGGGCCAGAGGGAAGGTGGGCGGCTACACCTTC. Looking up the rest from reference TRBV7-2 and TRBJ1-2 gives the full variable domain: GAGVSQSPSNKVTEKGKDVELRCDPISGHTALYWYRQSLGQGLEFLIYFQGNSAPDKSGLPSDRFSAERTGGSVSTLTIQRTQQEDSAVYLCASSLGARGKVGGYTFGSGTRLTVV.